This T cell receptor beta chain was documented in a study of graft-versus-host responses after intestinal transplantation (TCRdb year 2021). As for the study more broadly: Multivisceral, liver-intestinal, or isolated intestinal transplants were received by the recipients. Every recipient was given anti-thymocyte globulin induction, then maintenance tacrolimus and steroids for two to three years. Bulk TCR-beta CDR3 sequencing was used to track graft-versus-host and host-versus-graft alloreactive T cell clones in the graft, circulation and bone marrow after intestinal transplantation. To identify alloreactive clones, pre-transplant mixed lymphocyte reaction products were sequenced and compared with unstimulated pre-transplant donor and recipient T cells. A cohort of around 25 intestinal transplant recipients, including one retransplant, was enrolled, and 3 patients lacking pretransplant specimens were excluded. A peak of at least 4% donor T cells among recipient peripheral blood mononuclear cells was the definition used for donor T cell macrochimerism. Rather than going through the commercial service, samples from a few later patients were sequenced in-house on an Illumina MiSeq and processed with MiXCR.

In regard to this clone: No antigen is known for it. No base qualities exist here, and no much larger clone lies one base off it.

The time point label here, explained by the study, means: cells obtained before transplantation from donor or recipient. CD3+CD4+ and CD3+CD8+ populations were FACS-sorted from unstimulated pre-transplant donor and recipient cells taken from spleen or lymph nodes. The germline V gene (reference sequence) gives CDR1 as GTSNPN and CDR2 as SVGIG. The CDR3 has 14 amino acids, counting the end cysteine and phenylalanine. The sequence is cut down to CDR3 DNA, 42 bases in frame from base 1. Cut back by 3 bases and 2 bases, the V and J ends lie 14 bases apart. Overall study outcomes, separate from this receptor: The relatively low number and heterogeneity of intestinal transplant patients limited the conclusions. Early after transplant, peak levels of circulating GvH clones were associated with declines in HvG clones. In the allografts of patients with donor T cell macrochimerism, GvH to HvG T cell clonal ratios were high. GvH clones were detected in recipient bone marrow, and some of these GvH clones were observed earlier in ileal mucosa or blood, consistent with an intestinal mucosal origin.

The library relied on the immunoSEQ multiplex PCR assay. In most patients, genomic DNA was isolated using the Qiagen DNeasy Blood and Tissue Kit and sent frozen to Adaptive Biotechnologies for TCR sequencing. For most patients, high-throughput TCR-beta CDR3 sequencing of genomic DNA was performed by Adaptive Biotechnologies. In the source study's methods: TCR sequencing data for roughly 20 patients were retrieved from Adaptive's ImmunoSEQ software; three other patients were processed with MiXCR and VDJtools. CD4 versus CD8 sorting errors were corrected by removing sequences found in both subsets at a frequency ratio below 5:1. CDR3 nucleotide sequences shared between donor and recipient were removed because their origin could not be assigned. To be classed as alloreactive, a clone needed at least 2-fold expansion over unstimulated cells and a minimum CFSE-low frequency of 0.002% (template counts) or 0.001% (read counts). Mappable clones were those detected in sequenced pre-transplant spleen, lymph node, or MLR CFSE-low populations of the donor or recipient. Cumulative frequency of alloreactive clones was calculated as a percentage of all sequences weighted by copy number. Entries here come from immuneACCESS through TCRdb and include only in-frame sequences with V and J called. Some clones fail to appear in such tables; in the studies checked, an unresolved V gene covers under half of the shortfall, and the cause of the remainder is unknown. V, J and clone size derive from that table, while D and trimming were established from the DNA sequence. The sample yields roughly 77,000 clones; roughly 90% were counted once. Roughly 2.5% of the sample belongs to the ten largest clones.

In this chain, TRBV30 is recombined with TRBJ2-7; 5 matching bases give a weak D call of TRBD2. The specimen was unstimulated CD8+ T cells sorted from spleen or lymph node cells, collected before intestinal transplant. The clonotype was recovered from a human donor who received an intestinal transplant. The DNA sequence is TGTGCCTGGAGCCGAGGACTCCTGGCCTACGAGCAGTACTTC. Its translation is CAWSRGLLAYEQYF.